Following are 24 T cell receptor beta chains from one sample sequenced in a study of cytomegalovirus exposure and HLA in healthy donors. Profiling relied on immunoSEQ multiplex PCR, and the TCRdb table lists in-frame clones only, not all of them. The sample shows a few hundred thousand clones, roughly 88% of them seen only once. What was sequenced was PBMCs. These TCRs come from a young woman in good health and CMV-seronegative.

This chain joins TRBV18 and TRBJ1-2, with D tentatively TRBD1 (5 bases). This CDR3 contains 15 residues. Trimming took 3 bases from V and 4 from J, leaving 15 bases between them. Germline values: CDR1 KGHSH, CDR2 LQKENI. CDR3 in amino acids: CASSPGAGGPYGYTF. The DNA of the CDR3 is TGTGCCAGCTCACCGGGTGCCGGGGGTCCCTATGGCTACACCTTC.

The V call is TRBV10-1, the J call TRBJ2-1, with 9 bases identical to TRBD2. The CDR3 is made up of 16 amino acids. V lost 3 bases to trimming and J lost 1 base; unmatched junction nucleotides: 4. Per germline, CDR1 WNHNN and CDR2 SYGVQD (reference sequence). In DNA form, the CDR3 reads TGCGCCAGCAGTGACCCCAGCGGGAGGTCCTACAATGAGCAGTTCTTC. Translating gives CASSDPSGRSYNEQFF.

The CDR3 loop is CASSFFTGDTEAFF. CDR3 in DNA: TGTGCCAGCAGTTTCTTCACAGGGGACACTGAAGCTTTCTTT. The chain combines TRBV27 with TRBJ1-1, with 7 bases that match TRBD1. The CDR3 totals 14 residues. J was trimmed by 3 bases and V by 3 bases; bases with no gene match: 4. In germline, CDR1 is MNHEY, CDR2 SMNVEV (reference sequence).

The chain employs TRBV29-1 and TRBJ2-7; TRBD2 matches at 9 bases. Per the germline V gene, CDR1 is SQVTM and CDR2 is ANQGSEA. The CDR3 covers 18 residues. Trimming cost V 4 bases and J 4 bases; bases outside gene matches: 20. CDR3 region: CSVVLQGLAGFPGYEQYF. CDR3 coding DNA: TGCAGCGTTGTCCTTCAAGGCCTAGCGGGATTCCCTGGGTACGAGCAGTACTTC.

The CDR3 DNA follows: TGTGCCAGCAGCTCCGCGAACACCGGGGAGCTGTTTTTT. This encodes CASSSANTGELFF. The chain combines TRBV7-2 with TRBJ2-2; no firm D call. This CDR3 is 13 amino acids long. Trimming removed 4 bases at V and 0 bases at J, with 3 bases between. Per the germline V gene, CDR1 is SGHTA and CDR2 is FQGNSA.

The chain carries TRBV4-2 and TRBJ1-5; TRBD1 agrees at 7 bases. The CDR3 runs 14 residues. From germline, CDR1 is LGHNA and CDR2 YNFKEQ. J lost 7 bases, V lost 6 bases, and 9 bases had no gene match. CDR3 loop: CASRGGAQGQPQHF. CDR3 DNA sequence: TGTGCCAGCAGAGGGGGCGCCCAGGGGCAGCCCCAGCATTTT.

V gene TRBV5-8 combines with J gene TRBJ2-7; D unclear. This CDR3 comprises 15 residues. Trimming cost V 5 bases and J 2 bases, with 17 bases left between them. CDR1 SGHTS and CDR2 YDEGEE come from the germline V gene. The CDR3 spells CASSSSRVGAYEQYF. Here the CDR3 DNA reads TGTGCCAGCAGTTCCTCCCGGGTTGGAGCCTACGAGCAGTACTTC.

The chain couples TRBV2 to TRBJ2-1; tentative D call: TRBD2 (5 bases). This CDR3 contains 13 residues. Germline-derived CDR1 and CDR2 are SNHLY and FYNNEI. The ends were cut back, 3 bases at V and 10 bases at J, with 13 bases in the middle. CDR3 sequence reads: CASSDRGLQEQFF. CDR3 in DNA: TGTGCCAGCAGTGACCGCGGGCTTCAAGAGCAGTTCTTC.

The chain uses TRBV19 and TRBJ2-4; tentative D call: TRBD2 (6 bases). The CDR3 sequence is 13 residues long. From germline, CDR1 is LNHDA and CDR2 SQIVND (reference sequence). V lost 6 bases and J 4 bases, leaving 10 bases between the germline ends. The CDR3 loop is CASSLRGKNIQYF. DNA of the CDR3: TGTGCCAGTAGCCTTCGGGGGAAAAACATTCAGTACTTC.

The gene calls are TRBV7-7 and TRBJ2-1, with D tentatively TRBD2 (5 bases). V lost 2 bases and J lost 4, with 15 bases in between. CDR1 is SSHAT and CDR2 is FNYEAQ in the germline V gene (reference sequence). This CDR3 region has 16 residues. CDR3 amino acids: CASSLNSVGRYNEQFF. The CDR3 region has the DNA TGTGCCAGCAGCTTAAATAGCGTAGGGCGTTACAATGAGCAGTTCTTC.

The CDR3 coding sequence is TGTGCCAGCCAATTTCTAGGCCGAGGGGGTACGCAGTATTTT. Translation: CASQFLGRGGTQYF. This rearrangement joins TRBV19 to TRBJ2-3, with a weak D call TRBD1 (6 bases). The germline gives CDR1 LNHDA, CDR2 SQIVND (reference sequence). CDR3 length: 14 residues. Trimming removed 9 bases from V and 8 bases from J, with 21 bases in between.

This clone occurred once. The V call is TRBV6-1, the J call TRBJ2-1; TRBD1 agrees at 7 bases. Germline assignment: CDR1 MNHNS and CDR2 SASEGT. The CDR3 runs 16 residues. The trim removed 2 bases at V and 3 bases at J, leaving 7 bases unmatched. The CDR3 is CASSERDRDIYNEQFF. The CDR3 nucleotides are TGTGCCAGCAGTGAACGAGACAGGGACATCTACAATGAGCAGTTCTTC.

The chain links TRBV7-2 to TRBJ2-1; tentative D call: TRBD1 (5 bases). This CDR3 is built from 14 residues. Per germline, CDR1 SGHTA and CDR2 FQGNSA. Trimming removed 1 base at V and 2 bases at J, with 6 bases between. The CDR3 nucleotides read TGTGCCAGCAGCTTAGAGGGGACCTACAATGAGCAGTTCTTC. This gives the protein CASSLEGTYNEQFF.

The chain employs TRBV27 and TRBJ2-7; perhaps TRBD2 as D (5 bases). This CDR3 has 14 amino acids. Per the germline V gene, CDR1 is MNHEY and CDR2 is SMNVEV (reference sequence). Trimming left V 5 bases short and J 1 base short, with 12 bases between. The CDR3 here is CASSRTGSSYEQYF. CDR3 in DNA: TGTGCCAGCAGTCGGACGGGGTCTTCCTACGAGCAGTACTTC.

The chain employs TRBV28 and TRBJ1-2; D is unclear. Trimming removed 0 bases at V and 0 bases at J, with 8 bases between. Germline-derived CDR1 and CDR2 are MDHEN and SYDVKM. This CDR3 comprises 15 residues. As DNA, the CDR3 is TGTGCCAGCAGTTTATGGGGCAGAACTAACTATGGCTACACCTTC. Translation gives CASSLWGRTNYGYTF.

The sample holds a few counts of this clone. The chain joins TRBV30 to TRBJ1-2; the D gene is possibly TRBD1 (5 bases). V was trimmed by 6 bases and J by 8 bases, leaving 22 bases between them. The CDR3 extends over 14 amino acids. The V gene's germline CDR1 is GTSNPN and CDR2 SVGIG (reference sequence). The CDR3 DNA reads as TGTGCCTGCAGGGCGGATGCGGGGTCGAGAGGCTACACCTTC. Its protein is CACRADAGSRGYTF.

In this sample, this clone turned up once. CDR3 DNA: TGCGCCAGCAGCTTGATAGGACAGGAGAATGAGCAGTTCTTC. Translation gives CASSLIGQENEQFF. The chain is built from TRBV5-1 and TRBJ2-1; 7 bases line up with TRBD1. The germline gives CDR1 SGHRS, CDR2 YFSETQ. The CDR3 is 14 amino acids. V lost 1 base and J lost 7; bases outside the gene matches: 5.

This clone appeared a single time. The J gene is TRBJ2-1, the V gene TRBV30; the D is unclear. The CDR3 consists of 12 residues. Germline V lookup: CDR1 GTSNPN, CDR2 SVGIG (reference sequence). The germline V and J ends were trimmed by 0 bases and 9 bases, with 9 bases remaining between them. The CDR3 region has the DNA TGTGCCTGGAGTGTACGATGGAGTGAGCAGTTCTTC. This codes for CAWSVRWSEQFF.

The V call is TRBV27, the J call TRBJ2-1; no firm D call. The V gene's germline CDR1 is MNHEY and CDR2 SMNVEV (reference sequence). With 4 bases removed from V and 0 bases from J, the gap between germline ends came to 7 bases. CDR3 size: 14 residues. The CDR3 coding sequence is TGTGCCAGCAGTTACGCAGGCTCCTACAATGAGCAGTTCTTC. Amino acid sequence: CASSYAGSYNEQFF.

This chain uses TRBV6-1 with TRBJ2-7; D may be TRBD2 (6 bases). The CDR3 runs to 14 residues. Germline values: CDR1 MNHNS, CDR2 SASEGT. The V gene lost 5 bases and the J gene lost 3 bases, with 14 bases spanning the gap. CDR3 DNA: TGTGCCAGCAGTTGGGACTTCGCCCTCTACGAGCAGTACTTC. It translates to CASSWDFALYEQYF.

The gene calls are TRBV6-4 and TRBJ2-1; TRBD2 might be the D (5 bases). CDR1 is MRHNA and CDR2 is SNTAGT in the germline V gene. This CDR3 is built from 13 residues. The ends were cut back, 3 bases at V and 15 bases at J, with 18 bases in the middle. This CDR3 is CASSEREHSTRFF. As DNA, the CDR3 is TGTGCCAGCAGTGAGAGGGAACACAGTACACGGTTCTTC.

V usage is TRBV7-9 and J usage is TRBJ1-2; 9 positions agree with TRBD1. The CDR3 extends over 14 amino acids. The V gene's germline CDR1 is SEHNR and CDR2 FQNEAQ (reference sequence). Trimming removed 3 bases from V and 8 bases from J; junction bases left unmatched: 7. The CDR3 reads CASSFGTGSQGYTF. The CDR3 bases are TGTGCCAGCAGCTTTGGGACAGGGAGTCAGGGCTACACCTTC.

The chain couples TRBV2 to TRBJ2-3; D is ambiguous. Germline loops: CDR1 SNHLY, CDR2 FYNNEI. The length of the CDR3 is 14 residues. The germline V and J ends were trimmed by 4 bases and 4 bases, with 12 bases remaining between them. CDR3 nucleotide sequence: TGTGCCAGCAGTGTTTTACAAGTATCAGATACGCAGTATTTT. Protein: CASSVLQVSDTQYF.

This clone was recorded a few times. Distinct nucleotide sequences in the sample also encode this CDR3. CDR3 nucleotides: TGTGCCTGGAGTAGGGGCGCGAACACCGGGGAGCTGTTTTTT. Its translation is CAWSRGANTGELFF. The J gene is TRBJ2-2, the V gene TRBV30; the D gene is possibly TRBD1 (5 bases). Germline V gives CDR1 GTSNPN, CDR2 SVGIG (reference sequence). The V end was cut by 2 bases, the J end by 0 bases, with 7 bases between. The CDR3 is 14 residues long. The whole variable domain, filled in from reference TRBV30 and TRBJ2-2, reads SQTIHQWPATLVQPVGSPLSLECTVEGTSNPNLYWYRQAAGRGLQLLFYSVGIGQISSEVPQNLSASRPQDRQFILSSKKLLLSDSGFYLCAWSRGANTGELFFGEGSRLTVL.